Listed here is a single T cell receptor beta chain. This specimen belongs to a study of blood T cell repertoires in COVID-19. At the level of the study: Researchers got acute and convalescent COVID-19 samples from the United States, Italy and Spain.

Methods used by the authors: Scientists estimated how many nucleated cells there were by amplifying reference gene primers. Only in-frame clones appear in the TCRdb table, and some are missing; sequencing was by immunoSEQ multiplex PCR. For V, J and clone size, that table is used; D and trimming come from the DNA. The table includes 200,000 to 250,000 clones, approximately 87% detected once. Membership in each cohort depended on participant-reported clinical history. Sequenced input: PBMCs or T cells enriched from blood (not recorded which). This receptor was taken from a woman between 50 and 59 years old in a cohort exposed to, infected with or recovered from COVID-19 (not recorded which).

Written as DNA, the CDR3 is TGCAGTGCTAGTGACCGGCGCAGGGGGAACACTGAAGCTTTCTTT. Residues: CSASDRRRGNTEAFF. The V call is TRBV20-1, the J call TRBJ1-1; D might be TRBD1 (6 bases). Between the trimmed V and J ends, which lost 3 bases and 1 base, there was a span of 15 bases. The CDR3 spans 15 residues. Germline V gene data show CDR1 as DFQATT and CDR2 as SNEGSKA (reference sequence).